This T cell receptor beta chain comes out of a study of control samples from healthy donors and cancer patients. Sequencing was performed with immunoSEQ multiplex PCR; in TCRdb, only in-frame clones are kept and a portion is missing. Of roughly 40,000 clones in the sample, 92% were seen once. Germline loops: CDR1 LNHDA, CDR2 SQIVND (reference sequence). The CDR3 contains 16 residues. Trimming took off 7 bases at V and 8 bases at J, with 25 bases between the two ends. This chain uses TRBV19 with TRBJ2-3; tentative D call: TRBD1 (6 bases). The receptor's source is a woman aged 50 to 60 in good health. Sequenced: blood. CDR3 DNA: TGTGCCAGTAAACAACAGGGTTTAAGTGGCTTGGGTACGCAGTATTTT. This encodes CASKQQGLSGLGTQYF.